Each of the 2 T cell receptor beta chains below was sequenced from the same sample in a study of neurological immune-mediated disorders. Using its own MiXCR run on the 5' RACE reads, TCRdb lists one record per CDR3 protein. The sample comprises over 20,000 distinct CDR3 sequences, roughly 10% of which are singletons, and roughly 22% rests with the top ten. The sequencing input was PBMCs. The receptors were sampled from an older woman with HTLV-1-associated myelopathy (HAM/TSP).

This clonotype was detected many times. The chain is built from TRBV7-9 and TRBJ1-1; no firm D call. Per germline, CDR1 SEHNR and CDR2 FQNEAQ (reference sequence). V gave up 1 base and J gave up 4 bases, with 7 bases separating them. CDR3 length equals 13 residues. CDR3 in amino acids: CASSLGAGTEAFF. Written as DNA, the CDR3 is TGTGCCAGCAGCTTAGGAGCGGGCACTGAAGCTTTCTTT.

This clonotype was seen many times. The genes are TRBV20-1 and TRBJ2-1; 10 bases line up with TRBD2. The CDR3 contains 18 residues. V was clipped by 3 bases and J by 4 bases; unmatched bases: 15. CDR1 is DFQATT and CDR2 is SNEGSKA in the germline V gene (reference sequence). The CDR3 sequence: CSASPLFSTSGAYNEQFF. CDR3 DNA sequence: TGCAGTGCTAGCCCCCTCTTCTCTACTAGCGGGGCTTACAATGAGCAGTTCTTC.